This entry concerns a single TCR beta chain. Its recognized antigen is unknown. Base qualities are not at hand, and no much larger clone is one base apart. The data are from a study of somatic mutations in cytotoxic T cells in rheumatoid arthritis (dated by TCRdb to about 2017). For context, the study as a whole: Peripheral blood (30 ml EDTA) was collected from patients immediately after diagnosis and before any treatment began. Some T-cell populations stained with V beta antibodies were sorted by flow on a FACSAria II or Sony SH800 to nearly 100% purity, with sorted V beta1+ cells additionally subjected to TCRB sequencing. Whether expanded CD8+ T-cell clones in untreated, newly diagnosed rheumatoid arthritis carry somatic mutations was the study question, and clonality was characterized with TCRB deep sequencing. TCRB deep sequencing covered about 60 patients with rheumatoid arthritis along with under 25 healthy controls. Patients and controls did not essentially differ in median age, which was nearly identical between the groups.

At the junction V is shortened by 1 base and J by 8 bases, with 14 bases in between. Counted from cysteine to phenylalanine, this CDR3 has 15 amino acids. Only the CDR3 part of the read is kept: 45 bases, read in frame from the first base. The germline V gene yields SGHVS for CDR1 and FQNEAQ for CDR2. Overall study results and their limits: There was no significant difference in CD8+ T-cell clonality between rheumatoid arthritis patients and age-matched healthy controls. Healthy controls showed no age-related increase in CD8+ clonality, whereas patients did (Spearman r of about 0.53). The antigen targets of the expanded CD8+ clones were unknown, and absence from virus-specific databases did not rule out viral specificity. Several identical CD8+ TCRB sequences were found in both blood and synovial fluid, and in about an eighth of the 65 patients the largest CD8+ clone exceeded 20% of CD8+ cells. The finding that TRBV07 was slightly underrepresented in patients was left unadjusted for multiple comparisons.

TCRB CDR3 sequencing used the immunoSEQ assay on genomic DNA. On the study's bioinformatics: Only a few patient CD8+ clones larger than 1% matched published virus-specific TCRB sequences when compared against them. Analyses were restricted to productive TCRB rearrangements. A clone was defined by a unique TCRB CDR3 sequence, and clonality was computed as a productive clonality index based on Shannon entropy. The template counts of each clone relative to the total templates per sample were used to calculate repertoire overlap between two samples. A correlation with a Spearman r of 0.6 to 0.65 was found between V-gene usage by flow cytometry and V-gene usage by TCRB sequencing. This is the immuneACCESS table as TCRdb keeps it, with only in-frame sequences that have V and J called. A part of the clones is gone; compared with another copy, unresolved V genes explain less than half, and the rest is unexplained. That table supplies the V and J calls and clone size; D and trimming were determined from the DNA. A total of 20,000 or so clones appear in this sample, about 85% of them only once. The biggest ten clones account for around 9.9% of the sample.

On an AutoMACS, CD4+ and CD8+ cells were isolated via positive magnetic bead selection, and their purity was verified by flow cytometry. After a first flow cytometry screen using a TCR V beta antibody panel, clonal expansions were characterized through TCRB deep sequencing of sorted CD8+ fractions. Peripheral blood mononuclear cells were isolated by Ficoll-Paque PLUS density gradient separation. DNA from CD4-enriched, CD8-enriched or PBMC samples was extracted using Nucleospin Tissue or Tissue XS kits and then quantified on a Qubit 2.0 fluorometer. This TCR was recovered from a man aged 18 to 30 with rheumatoid arthritis. The sequenced material came from CD8+ T cells sorted from blood. The sequence joins TRBV7-8 to TRBJ2-2, with a weak D call of TRBD2 (6 bases match). This receptor carries the CDR3 CASSLVGLGRGELFF. The DNA sequence follows: TGTGCCAGCAGCTTAGTGGGACTGGGAAGGGGGGAGCTGTTTTTT.